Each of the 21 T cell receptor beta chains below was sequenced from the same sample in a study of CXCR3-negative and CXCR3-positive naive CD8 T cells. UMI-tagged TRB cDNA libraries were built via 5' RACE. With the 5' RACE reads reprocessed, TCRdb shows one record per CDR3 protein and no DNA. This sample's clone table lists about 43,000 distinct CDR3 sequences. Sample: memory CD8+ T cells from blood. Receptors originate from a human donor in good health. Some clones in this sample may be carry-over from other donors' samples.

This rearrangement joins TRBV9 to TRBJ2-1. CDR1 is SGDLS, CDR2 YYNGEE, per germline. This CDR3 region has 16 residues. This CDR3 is CASSVGLIGSYNEQFF. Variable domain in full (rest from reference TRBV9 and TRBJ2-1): DSGVTQTPKHLITATGQRVTLRCSPRSGDLSVYWYQQSLDQGLQFLIQYYNGEERAKGNILERFSAQQFPDLHSELNLSSLELGDSALYFCASSVGLIGSYNEQFFGPGTRLTVL.

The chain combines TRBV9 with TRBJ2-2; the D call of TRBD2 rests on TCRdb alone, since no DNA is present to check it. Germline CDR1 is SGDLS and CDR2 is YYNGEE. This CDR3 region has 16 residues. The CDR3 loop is CASSPSGRAGTGELFF.

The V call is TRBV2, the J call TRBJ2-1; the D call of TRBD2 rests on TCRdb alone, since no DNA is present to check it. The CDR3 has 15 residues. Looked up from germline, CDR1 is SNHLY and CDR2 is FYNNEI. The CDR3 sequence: CASSEGLAGYNEQFF.

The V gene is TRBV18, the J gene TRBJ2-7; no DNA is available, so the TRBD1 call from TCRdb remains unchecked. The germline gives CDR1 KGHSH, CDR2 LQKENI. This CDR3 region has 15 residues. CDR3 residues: CASSPDRDVPYEQYF.

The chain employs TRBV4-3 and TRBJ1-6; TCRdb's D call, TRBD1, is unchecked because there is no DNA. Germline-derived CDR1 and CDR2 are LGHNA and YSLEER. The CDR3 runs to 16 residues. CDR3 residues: CASSQDEATGNSPLHF.

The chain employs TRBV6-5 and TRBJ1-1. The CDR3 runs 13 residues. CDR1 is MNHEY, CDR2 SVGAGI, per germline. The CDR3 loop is CATVLGGNTEAFF.

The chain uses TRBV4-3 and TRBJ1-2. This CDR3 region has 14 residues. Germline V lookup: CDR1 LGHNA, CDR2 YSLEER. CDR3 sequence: CASSQDREGYGYTF.

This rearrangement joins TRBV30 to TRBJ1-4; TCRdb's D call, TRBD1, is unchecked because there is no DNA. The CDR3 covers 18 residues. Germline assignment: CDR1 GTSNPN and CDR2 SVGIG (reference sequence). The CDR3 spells CAWAGQSQVWTTNEKLFF.

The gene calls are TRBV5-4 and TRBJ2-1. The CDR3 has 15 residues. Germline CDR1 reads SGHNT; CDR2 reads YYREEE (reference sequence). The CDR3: CASSWTSLSQGEQFF.

This CDR3 is CAISDYRDLGGDTEAFF. The gene calls are TRBV10-3 and TRBJ1-1; TCRdb's assignment of TRBD1 cannot be checked, as there is no DNA. Germline V gives CDR1 ENHRY, CDR2 SYGVKD. The CDR3 runs to 17 residues.

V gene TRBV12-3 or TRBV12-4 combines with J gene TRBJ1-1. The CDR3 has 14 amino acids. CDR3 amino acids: CASSAVETLTEAFF.

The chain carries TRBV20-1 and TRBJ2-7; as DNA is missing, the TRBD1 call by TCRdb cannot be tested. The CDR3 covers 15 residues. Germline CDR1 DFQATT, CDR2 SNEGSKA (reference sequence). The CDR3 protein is CSARVSRDGAYEQYF.

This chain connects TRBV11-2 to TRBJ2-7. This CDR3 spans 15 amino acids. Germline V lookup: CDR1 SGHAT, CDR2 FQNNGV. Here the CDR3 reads CASSPPQQISGEQYF.

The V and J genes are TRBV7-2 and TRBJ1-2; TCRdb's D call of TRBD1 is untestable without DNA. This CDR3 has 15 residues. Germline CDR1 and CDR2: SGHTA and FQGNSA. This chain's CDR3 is CASSPTDRVNYGYTF.

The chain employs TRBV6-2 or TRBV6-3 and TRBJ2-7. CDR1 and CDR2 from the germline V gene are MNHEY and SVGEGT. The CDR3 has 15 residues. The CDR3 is CASSYSMTEPYEQYF.

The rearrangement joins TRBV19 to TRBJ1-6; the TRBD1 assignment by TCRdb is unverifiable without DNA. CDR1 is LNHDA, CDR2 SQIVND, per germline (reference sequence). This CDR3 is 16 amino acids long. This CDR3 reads CASSIAGTAYNSPLHF.

The CDR3 region is CASSQVGTLYGYTF. The V call is TRBV4-3, the J call TRBJ1-2. The CDR3 totals 14 residues. Germline V gives CDR1 LGHNA, CDR2 YSLEER.

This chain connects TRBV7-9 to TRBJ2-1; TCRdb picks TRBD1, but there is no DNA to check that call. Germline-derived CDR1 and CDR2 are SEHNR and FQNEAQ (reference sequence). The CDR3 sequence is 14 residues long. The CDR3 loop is CASSSGTGLNEQFF. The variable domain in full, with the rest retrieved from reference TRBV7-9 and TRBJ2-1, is DTGVSQNPRHKITKRGQNVTFRCDPISEHNRLYWYRQTLGQGPEFLTYFQNEAQLEKSRLLSDRFSAERPKGSFSTLEIQRTEQGDSAMYLCASSSGTGLNEQFFGPGTRLTVL.

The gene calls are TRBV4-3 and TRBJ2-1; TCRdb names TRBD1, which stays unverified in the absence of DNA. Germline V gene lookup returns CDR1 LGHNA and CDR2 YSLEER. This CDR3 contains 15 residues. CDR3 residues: CASSQDRGSYNEQFF.

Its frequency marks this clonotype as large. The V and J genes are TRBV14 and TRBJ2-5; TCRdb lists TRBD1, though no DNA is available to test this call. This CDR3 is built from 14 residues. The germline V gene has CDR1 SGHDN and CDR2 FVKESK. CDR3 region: CASSQEEGGETQYF.

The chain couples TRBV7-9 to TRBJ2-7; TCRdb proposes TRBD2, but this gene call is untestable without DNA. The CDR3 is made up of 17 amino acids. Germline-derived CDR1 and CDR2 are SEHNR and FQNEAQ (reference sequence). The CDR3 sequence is CASSRGAGLAGLYEQYF.